The entry below gives a single T cell receptor beta chain sequence along with its context. The sample holds one count of this clone. Its target antigen remains unknown. Base qualities are not recorded, but no much larger clone differs from it by a single base. The data are from a study of T cell responses to AZD1222 COVID-19 vaccine (dated by TCRdb to the early 2020s). Regarding the research as a whole: TCR sequencing was performed for about 250 trial participants, of whom some 200 were given two doses of AZD1222 and around 25 were given two doses of MenACWY control vaccine. Enrollment into the trials was organized by age into subgroups of 18-55, 56-69 and 70-plus years, and those subgroups contained approximately 150, 30 and 60 TCR-sequenced participants, respectively. What the research found in general, with its limitations: Participants were mostly white British and included more females than males, and it was suggested by the authors that clonal diversity may have been underestimated. The 56-69-year group was small, and its depth increase did not reach significance, likely because of low power. Vaccine-associated CD4 TCRs spanned the whole spike protein, with dominant responses in regions 160-218 and 743-854. Conclusions about previously exposed vaccinees are limited, since just a handful of AZD1222 recipients were seropositive for SARS-CoV-2 at baseline. Reportedly, close to half of the unique spike-specific TCRs recognized epitopes lying outside the regions that are mutated in the B.1.351 and B.1.1.7 variants. Because no day 14 peak-response samples were available, repertoires were characterized only after the peak T cell response. After two AZD1222 doses, spike-specific TCR breadth and depth were significantly higher than at day 0 and than in MenACWY recipients.

The V end gives up 8 bases and the J end 5 bases, leaving 10 bases in the junction not matched to a gene. From a lookup of the germline V gene (reference sequence), CDR1 and CDR2 are MNHEY and SMNVEV. The CDR3 measures 14 amino acids from cysteine to phenylalanine. Only CDR3 DNA remains: 42 bases, in frame from the first base. This specimen's time point label, interpreted: about 28 days (+/-7) after the second vaccine dose. AZD1222 recipients given second doses at about 4 weeks or at about 12 weeks were pooled, since spike-specific TCR depth and breadth were not found to differ between the two schedules. Samples from vaccinated people were obtained from the UK trials COV001 and COV002, which included a single-blind randomized controlled phase 2/3 trial of AZD1222 (ChAdOx1 nCoV-19) in healthy adults. Trial participant PBMC samples were collected at day 0 and day 28 after the second dose for TCRbeta chain sequencing.

The CDR3 regions of human TCRbeta chains were analyzed by immunosequencing. As for the original processing: Repertoire TCRs were checked for matches against a reference library of SARS-CoV-2-specific TCRs that had been generated using the MIRA antigen-specificity platform. Breadth was defined as the fraction of unique TCRs that were SARS-CoV-2-associated. Depth was defined as the fraction of total T cells that were SARS-CoV-2-associated. Using the MIRA data, every spike-specific TCR was mapped to the spike region that the TCR reacted to and assigned to either a CD4 or a CD8 class. Log10-transformed breadth and depth values were compared by one-way ANOVA with Sidak's multiple comparisons tests. TCRdb mirrors the immuneACCESS table, restricted to in-frame sequences. Some clones are absent from its copies; in checked studies, under half trace to an unresolved V gene, and the reason for the others is unknown. V and J calls and clone size follow that table, whereas D and trimming were derived from the DNA. The sample data list tens of thousands of clones, and roughly nine tenths of these were observed just once. The biggest ten clones account for just under 5% of the sample.

This receptor was obtained from an adult who received the AZD1222 COVID-19 vaccine. The rearrangement combines TRBV27 with TRBJ1-2; the central 8 bases match TRBD1. The sample in question was peripheral blood, obtained 28 days after the second AZD1222 dose. The DNA sequence is as follows: TGTGCCAGCTCGCTGAGGACAGGGTCATATGGCTACACCTTC. The encoded protein is CASSLRTGSYGYTF.